This T cell receptor beta chain was recorded in a study of cytomegalovirus exposure and HLA in healthy donors. Findings and caveats of the study: TCR beta sequences reportedly predicted most subjects' HLA-A and HLA-B alleles accurately. Several of the most significant clusters appeared linked to common viral pathogens, based on a later analysis. Excluded were some V segments that proved indistinguishable, including TRBV6-2 and TRBV6-3.

Only one count was recorded for this clone. Antigen specificity is unknown. The CDR3 consists of 13 residues. Deletions cut 6 bases from V and 2 bases from J, with 10 bases between. The germline CDR1 and CDR2 sequences are SGDLS and YYNGEE. PCR was performed using 60 Vbeta and 13 Jbeta primers. Measured with immunoSEQ multiplex PCR; TCRdb has only the in-frame clones, and not every one. This sample has about 160,000 clones, with around 73% found just once. Sequencing was performed on PBMCs. This TCR came from a male donor in good health and CMV-seronegative. V is TRBV9 and J is TRBJ2-3; possibly TRBD1 for D (5 bases). In DNA, the CDR3 is TGTGCCAGCACTAAACAGGACACAGATACGCAGTATTTT. Its translation is CASTKQDTDTQYF.